This passage covers 14 T cell receptor beta chains from one sample sequenced in a study of beta chain features in type 1 diabetes. The sequenced template was cDNA made from the entire isolated RNA. Sequencing used immunoSEQ multiplex PCR; TCRdb keeps in-frame clones, though not all of them. The table includes around 430,000 clones, approximately 30% detected once. The specimen was naive CD4+ T cells from blood. The receptors here all came from a man aged 18 to 30 in good health.

The chain joins TRBV29-1 to TRBJ1-1; tentative D call: TRBD1 (6 bases). The germline V gene has CDR1 SQVTM and CDR2 ANQGSEA. Trimming left V 7 bases short and J 10 bases short, with 16 bases between. There are 11 residues in the CDR3. CDR3 in DNA: TGCAGCGCCCGGGACATTTTATCAGCTTTCTTT. Its translation: CSARDILSAFF.

Only a few counts were recorded for this clone. The rearrangement links TRBV30 to TRBJ1-2; no firm D call. This CDR3 spans 12 amino acids. Germline V gives CDR1 GTSNPN, CDR2 SVGIG (reference sequence). Trimming stripped 3 bases from V and 1 base from J, with 6 bases between. CDR3 loop: CAWSAINYGYTF. The CDR3 DNA follows: TGTGCCTGGAGCGCGATTAACTATGGCTACACCTTC. Full variable domain (rest looked up from reference TRBV30 and TRBJ1-2): SQTIHQWPATLVQPVGSPLSLECTVEGTSNPNLYWYRQAAGRGLQLLFYSVGIGQISSEVPQNLSASRPQDRQFILSSKKLLLSDSGFYLCAWSAINYGYTFGSGTRLTVV.

Only a few counts were recorded for this clone. This CDR3 is CASRSPGQGTDTQYF. The CDR3 DNA is TGTGCCAGCAGATCGCCGGGACAGGGGACAGATACGCAGTATTTT. The V call is TRBV7-2, the J call TRBJ2-3, with 10 nucleotides matching TRBD1. V trimming: 6 bases; J trimming: 3 bases; junction bases outside the gene matches: 6. The CDR3 has 15 amino acids. CDR1 and CDR2 (germline): SGHTA, FQGNSA.

The V call is TRBV10-3, the J call TRBJ2-7, with no clear D. CDR1 ENHRY and CDR2 SYGVKD come from the germline V gene. The CDR3 consists of 12 residues. The V end lost 8 bases, the J end lost 0 bases, and 8 bases lay between the germline ends. The CDR3 here is CAIGVTSYEQYF. DNA for the CDR3: TGTGCCATCGGGGTTACCTCCTACGAGCAGTACTTC.

The chain carries TRBV5-1 and TRBJ2-4, with D perhaps matching TRBD1 (6 bases). Per the germline V gene, CDR1 is SGHRS and CDR2 is YFSETQ. This CDR3 comprises 13 residues. V was pared by 2 bases and J by 8 bases, with 11 bases between. The CDR3 coding sequence is TGCGCCAGCAGCTTACAGGGAGAGCACATTCAGTACTTC. Its protein is CASSLQGEHIQYF.

This clone was found a few times. This chain uses TRBV29-1 with TRBJ2-7, with TRBD2 matching 13 bases. CDR1 and CDR2 (germline): SQVTM, ANQGSEA. This CDR3 contains 14 residues. The V segment lost 6 bases and the J segment 5 bases; nucleotides outside the gene matches: 7. The CDR3 loop reads CSVRGTSGTNEQYF. The DNA of the CDR3 is TGCAGCGTCCGCGGGACTAGCGGGACCAACGAGCAGTACTTC.

The chain is built from TRBV7-9 and TRBJ2-5; 9 positions agree with TRBD1. This CDR3 spans 11 amino acids. Germline V gene sequence: CDR1 SEHNR, CDR2 FQNEAQ (reference sequence). The junction had 4 bases not matched to a gene; V was cut back by 3 bases and J by 14 bases. As DNA, the CDR3 is TGTGCCAGCAGCTTCGGGACAGGGTTTTACTTC. It translates to CASSFGTGFYF.

A few counts support this clone. The V gene is TRBV7-9, the J gene TRBJ2-2; 8 bases map to TRBD1. J gave up 1 base and V 5 bases, and 6 bases lay outside the gene matches. CDR1 is SEHNR and CDR2 is FQNEAQ in the germline V gene (reference sequence). The CDR3 extends over 16 amino acids. This CDR3 reads CASSMTGAMNTGELFF. The CDR3 nucleotides read TGTGCCAGCAGCATGACAGGGGCCATGAACACCGGGGAGCTGTTTTTT.

The V gene is TRBV4-1, the J gene TRBJ1-5; possible D gene TRBD1, 5 bases. Between the trimmed V and J ends, which lost 3 bases and 4 bases, there was a span of 16 bases. This CDR3 contains 16 residues. Germline V gene sequence: CDR1 MGHRA, CDR2 YSYEKL. CDR3 bases: TGCGCCAGCAGCCAGGAGGGCTGGGCAGGGAATCAGCCCCAGCATTTT. Its translation is CASSQEGWAGNQPQHF.

The CDR3 DNA follows: TGCGCCAGCAGCTTCGGTCTAGCGGGCGAGGGGCCGGATACGCAGTATTTT. This gives the protein CASSFGLAGEGPDTQYF. This chain uses TRBV5-1 with TRBJ2-3; 8 nucleotides match TRBD2. The CDR3 is made up of 17 amino acids. V lost 2 bases, J lost 6 bases, and 14 bases stayed unmatched. Germline CDR1 SGHRS, CDR2 YFSETQ.

V is TRBV30 and J is TRBJ1-5; the D is unclear. The length of the CDR3 is 14 residues. The V gene lost 2 bases and the J gene lost 0 bases, with 8 bases spanning the gap. Germline V gene lookup returns CDR1 GTSNPN and CDR2 SVGIG (reference sequence). CDR3 amino acids: CAWSHQNSNQPQHF. The CDR3, as DNA: TGTGCCTGGAGTCACCAAAATAGCAATCAGCCCCAGCATTTT.

Here the CDR3 DNA reads TGCGCCAGCAGCGAAGGGACAGGGGATGGCTACACCTTC. Amino acids: CASSEGTGDGYTF. The chain combines TRBV5-1 with TRBJ1-2, with TRBD1 matching 10 bases. Germline values: CDR1 SGHRS, CDR2 YFSETQ. The CDR3 covers 13 residues. V shed 4 bases and J 6 bases; nucleotides not matched to a gene: 3.

The rearrangement links TRBV7-9 to TRBJ2-5; D possibly matches TRBD1 or TRBD2 (6 bases each). Trimming removed 5 bases from V and 2 bases from J, with 21 bases in between. This CDR3 region has 17 residues. Germline CDR1 and CDR2: SEHNR and FQNEAQ (reference sequence). This chain's CDR3 is CASSRGADTGAQETQYF. CDR3 sequence (DNA): TGTGCCAGCAGCCGCGGGGCGGACACGGGGGCGCAAGAGACCCAGTACTTC.

There are a few counts of this clone. The chain employs TRBV2 and TRBJ2-1; no firm D call. Germline V lookup: CDR1 SNHLY, CDR2 FYNNEI. The germline V and J ends were trimmed by 4 bases and 7 bases, with 2 bases remaining between them. This CDR3 comprises 10 residues. The CDR3 region is CASSVNEQFF. The DNA for the CDR3 is TGTGCCAGCAGTGTAAATGAGCAGTTCTTC.